The 10 T cell receptor beta chains below were found in one sample sequenced in a study of blood T cell repertoires in COVID-19. Assay: immunoSEQ multiplex PCR; the TCRdb copy retains only in-frame clones and omits some. There are around 50,000 clones in the sample; about 90% occur only once, and approximately 6% lies in the top ten. Sequences were obtained from peripheral blood. These receptors all come from a man aged 65-85 years with active COVID-19.

The genes are TRBV4-1 and TRBJ2-5, with 8 positions matching TRBD1. The junction had 21 bases not matched to a gene; V was cut back by 3 bases and J by 3 bases. CDR1 is MGHRA and CDR2 is YSYEKL in the germline V gene. The CDR3 has 20 amino acids. CDR3 in DNA: TGCGCCAGCAGCCAGCTTTTTGGAAGGCAGGGGGCGTATCGGGAAGAGACCCAGTACTTC. Protein sequence: CASSQLFGRQGAYREETQYF.

This sequence joins TRBV7-2 and TRBJ1-2; tentatively, D is TRBD1 (6 bases). CDR1 and CDR2 (germline): SGHTA, FQGNSA. The CDR3 is 17 amino acids. V was shortened by 1 base and J by 2 bases, with 17 bases between the two germline ends. The CDR3 DNA reads as TGTGCCAGCAGCTTAGAGCAGGGGCCGAGAAGCAACTATGGCTACACCTTC. Translation gives CASSLEQGPRSNYGYTF.

The sample holds one count of this clone. The chain employs TRBV28 and TRBJ1-2, with no clear D. The V end lost 2 bases, the J end lost 4 bases, and 8 bases lay between the germline ends. This CDR3 comprises 13 residues. CDR1 is MDHEN and CDR2 is SYDVKM in the germline V gene. The CDR3 spells CASSLEDFYGYTF. In DNA, the CDR3 is TGTGCCAGCAGTTTAGAGGATTTCTATGGCTACACCTTC.

V is TRBV10-3 and J is TRBJ2-1; TRBD1 might be the D (6 bases). Germline CDR1 and CDR2: ENHRY and SYGVKD. V was trimmed by 6 bases and J by 7 bases, leaving 16 bases between them. CDR3 length: 14 residues. This CDR3 is CAIRSSTGVNEQFF. The CDR3 DNA is TGTGCCATCAGGTCGTCGACAGGTGTGAATGAGCAGTTCTTC.

This rearrangement joins TRBV5-4 to TRBJ2-5, with TRBD2 matching over 9 bases. V gave up 1 base and J gave up 4 bases; unmatched junction bases: 5. The CDR3 sequence is 15 residues long. Germline lookup yields CDR1 SGHNT and CDR2 YYREEE (reference sequence). The CDR3 reads CASSLSSGAGETQYF. The CDR3 region has the DNA TGTGCCAGCAGCTTGTCTAGCGGGGCGGGAGAGACCCAGTACTTC.

J is TRBJ2-7 and V is TRBV5-1, with D tentatively TRBD1 (5 bases). The CDR3 consists of 14 residues. Germline CDR1 is SGHRS and CDR2 is YFSETQ. V was shortened by 7 bases and J by 0 bases, with 14 bases between the two germline ends. CDR3 sequence (DNA): TGCGCCAGCCAAGGGGATTTCCCCTCCTACGAGCAGTACTTC. Translating gives CASQGDFPSYEQYF.

This clone was observed a single time. The rearrangement links TRBV9 to TRBJ1-2; D is uncertain. Germline-derived CDR1 and CDR2 are SGDLS and YYNGEE. CDR3 length: 15 residues. Trimming stripped 2 bases from V and 7 bases from J, with 18 bases between. The CDR3 sequence is CASSVDVAGKGGYTF. CDR3 sequence (DNA): TGTGCCAGCAGCGTGGATGTCGCGGGGAAGGGTGGCTACACCTTC.

To note about this clone: At one boundary the junction diverges from the germline segment, which might be a read error. The chain uses TRBV7-7 and TRBJ2-7, with 8 nucleotides matching TRBD1. The CDR3 runs to 14 residues. Germline CDR1 SSHAT, CDR2 FNYEAQ (reference sequence). The CDR3 spells CASSPDRGTYEQYF. DNA for the CDR3: TGTGCTAGCAGCCCAGACAGGGGAACCTACGAGCAGTACTTC.

The chain carries TRBV29-1 and TRBJ2-7; TRBD2 matches 9 bases. The junction had 9 bases not matched to a gene; V was cut back by 6 bases and J by 3 bases. The germline CDR1 and CDR2 sequences are SQVTM and ANQGSEA. This CDR3 has 14 amino acids. As DNA, the CDR3 is TGCAGCGTAACGCGGGGGGGCCTAGGCTACGAGCAGTACTTC. Translation: CSVTRGGLGYEQYF.

The chain is built from TRBV24-1 and TRBJ2-7; the match to TRBD1 covers 8 bases. Germline loops: CDR1 KGHDR, CDR2 SFDVKD. This CDR3 contains 18 residues. The trim removed 0 bases at V and 2 bases at J, leaving 11 bases unmatched. This CDR3 reads CATSDLGRDRGLAYEQYF. In nucleotides, the CDR3 is TGTGCCACCAGTGATTTGGGTAGAGACAGGGGTCTAGCCTACGAGCAGTACTTC.